Given below is one TCR beta chain in context. Its antigen is currently unknown. These data belong to a study of OX40 agonist ivuxolimab in advanced cancers. Study background: Patients took ivuxolimab, an agonistic anti-OX40 (CD134) antibody.

Study-wide results and limits: Some nonresponders likewise displayed low normalized T-cell clonal expansion. Both blood CD4+ and CD8+ T cells showed clonal growth by week 6 at 0.1 to 3.0 mg/kg.

Looked up from germline, CDR1 is LNHDA and CDR2 is SQIVND (reference sequence). The CDR3 covers 15 residues. V was shortened by 5 bases and J by 2 bases, with 13 bases between the two germline ends. Samples were taken at baseline and on day 1 of cycles 4 and 7. TCRdb's copy holds only in-frame clones and misses some; the assay was immunoSEQ multiplex PCR. The sample records about 26,000 clones, 75% to 90% being singletons. The TCR comes from an adult with an advanced solid tumor such as melanoma, head and neck, liver or kidney cancer. The chain uses TRBV19 and TRBJ1-5; tentatively, D is TRBD1 (5 bases). This material consisted of CD4+ or CD8+ T cells sorted from blood, taken in a trial of the OX40 agonist ivuxolimab. The CDR3 coding sequence is TGTGCCAGTAGTCTTTGGGGAGGGGGCAATCAGCCCCAGCATTTT. This encodes CASSLWGGGNQPQHF. The variable domain in full, completed from reference TRBV19 and TRBJ1-5, reads DGGITQSPKYLFRKEGQNVTLSCEQNLNHDAMYWYRQDPGQGLRLIYYSQIVNDFQKGDIAEGYSVSREKKESFPLTVTSAQKNPTAFYLCASSLWGGGNQPQHFGDGTRLSIL.